This T cell receptor beta chain was observed in a study of blood T cells in healthy people across ages (dated by TCRdb to between 2014 and 2017). About the full investigation: Template switching captured roughly one uniquely barcoded TCR beta cDNA molecule per two T cells in model experiments. To avoid experimental bias, donors of different ages were spread randomly across the sequencing lanes. The study measured age-related changes in TCR beta repertoire diversity using deep sequencing normalized with unique cDNA molecular identifiers. For two donors (one aged 18 to 30 and one aged 80 or older), the study analyzed two additional independent replicas of 1 million unique cDNA reads from the same blood draw. The donors were divided into four age groups: young (average roughly 15 years), middle-aged (approximately 42), aged (roughly 66) and long-lived (82). Paper-wide results and their limitations: There was a strong correlation between observed TCR beta diversity and the percentage of naive T cells measured by flow cytometry. Because the CMV infection status of the donors was unknown, age-related changes in expanded clonotypes may potentially have been confounded. Since profiling was done on bulk unsorted PBMCs, naive and antigen-experienced compartments could not be conclusively compared. Observed TCR beta diversity per million T cells fell roughly linearly with age, and a significant reduction was already apparent by age about 36. Compared with the aged group, more naive CD4+ T cells, fewer expanded clones and increased TCR diversity were shown by the long-lived group, suggesting age selection. Estimates of total diversity from one million sequenced T cells were regarded as lower bounds and underestimates.

The roughly 39 donors, aged roughly 6 to 95 years, were systemically healthy Caucasian individuals from Russia. Each donor gave ten milliliters of peripheral blood, collected into EDTA-treated Vacutainer tubes. Ficoll-Paque density-gradient centrifugation was used to isolate PBMCs, with at least 7 million per sample. Total RNA was extracted from PBMCs with Trizol reagent, with at least 6 micrograms obtained per sample. For every donor, an aliquot of PBMCs went through flow cytometry to measure the percentages of naive CD45RAhigh/CD27high T cells. Trimmed from V: 0 bases; trimmed from J: 4 bases; junction bases lacking a gene match: 8. The germline V gene encodes CDR1 DFQATT and CDR2 SNEGSKA (reference sequence). Taken from cysteine to phenylalanine, the CDR3 has 17 residues. Left in the record is the CDR3 DNA by itself, 51 bases read in frame from the first base. Library construction relied on 5' RACE. The instrument was an Illumina HiSeq 2500. A second PCR of about 6 to 12 cycles was run with a J-beta primer mix and a sample-barcoded 5' primer. A unique molecular identifier was introduced onto each TCR beta cDNA molecule by a template-switch 5' adaptor carrying 12 random nucleotides. Each sample yielded at least 3 million CDR3-containing paired-end reads. First-strand cDNA was synthesized from all RNA with the Mint cDNA synthesis kit, primed by a TRBC-specific oligonucleotide. After uracil-DNA glycosylase treatment, a first 18-cycle PCR used universal primers M1SS and BC2_uni_R on all cDNA. Regarding the original processing steps: Normalization of each sample was performed by random selection of 1 million high-quality reads, each carrying a distinct molecular identifier. Reads sharing molecular identifiers were discarded rather than binned into consensus sequences. MiTCR, run with a Q25 quality threshold and the strictest error-elimination algorithm, handled CDR3 identification, clonotype clustering and error correction. A nonparametric unseen species model with Euler transformation was used to estimate lower-bound total TCR beta diversity. TCRdb passed the public sequencing reads through fastp at Q25 and MiXCR, retaining productive beta sequences. Rows with one shared CDR3 protein collapse into an entry with the most common genes and DNA. The V and J calls were not made by the authors but by TCRdb's processing. The sample profile shows around 1,500,000 distinct CDR3 sequences; roughly 30% of them were found once. Of the sample, 7.7% falls within the top ten clones.

This clonotype has a count of ten or more. The antigen this receptor binds is unknown. No base quality values were provided; no much bigger clone lies one nucleotide off. The receptor was derived from a woman between 25 and 40 years old in good health. Source material: blood. The chain is assembled from TRBV20-1 and TRBJ2-7, with TRBD2 matching 14 junction bases. The CDR3 in this case is CSARETGTSGRGYEQYF. The DNA reads as follows: TGCAGTGCTAGAGAAACCGGGACTAGCGGGAGAGGGTACGAGCAGTACTTC.